The 8 T cell receptor beta chains below all came from one sample that was sequenced in a study of regulatory T cells in long-lasting Graves disease (dated by TCRdb to the early 2020s). Libraries were constructed by multiplex PCR. Sequencing relied on an Illumina HiSeq 4000. CDR3 regions were amplified by Arm-PCR with iRepertoire HTBI primers to construct TCR beta libraries. TCRdb took the public reads, trimmed them with fastp at Q25, ran MiXCR for clone calling and kept in-frame beta chains. CDR3 protein sequences are deduplicated, and each keeps its most common genes and DNA. For this sample there are 420,000 or so distinct CDR3 sequences; over 15% appear just once. About 23% of the sample comes from the top ten. The time point label on this specimen signifies: newly diagnosed GD, antithyroid drugs for less than 3 months. For both TCR sequencing and RNA sequencing, RNA was extracted from PBMCs using TRIzol.

In addition, the sample was reused for a study of T cells in Graves' hyperthyroidism and ophthalmopathy.

The sequences come from peripheral blood mononuclear cells (PBMCs), collected at new diagnosis, from a patient treated with antithyroid drugs. These receptors all stem from a young woman with Graves disease. Donor details come from another sample of the same person, matched by shared clones.

About this clonotype: The junction shows a germline mismatch at one end, possibly a read error. The V gene is TRBV5-1, the J gene TRBJ2-7; D could derive from TRBD1 or TRBD2 (5 bases each). CDR1 and CDR2 from the germline V gene are SGHRS and YFSETQ. There are 15 residues in the CDR3. CDR3 sequence reads: CASSLRQNRGAEPYF. Here the CDR3 DNA reads TGCGCCAGCAGCTTGCGGCAGAACCGAGGGGCCGAGCCGTACTTC.

The chain joins TRBV4-1 to TRBJ2-7, with D perhaps matching TRBD1 or TRBD2 (5 bases each). V was trimmed by 4 bases and J by 0 bases, leaving 19 bases between them. The germline gives CDR1 MGHRA, CDR2 YSYEKL. The CDR3 is made up of 17 amino acids. The CDR3 DNA follows: TGCGCCAGCAGCCGGGGGAACTTCACAGCGAGCTCCTACGAGCAGTACTTC. Amino acid sequence: CASSRGNFTASSYEQYF.

The chain combines TRBV10-3 with TRBJ2-2; TRBD1 aligns across 8 bases. Per the germline V gene, CDR1 is ENHRY and CDR2 is SYGVKD. The V segment lost 6 bases and the J segment 2 bases; nucleotides outside the gene matches: 5. The CDR3 consists of 15 residues. CDR3 region: CAIRRTGINTGELFF. The DNA for the CDR3 is TGTGCCATCAGACGGACAGGGATAAACACCGGGGAGCTGTTTTTT.

The rearrangement joins TRBV18 to TRBJ2-7; 10 bases are shared with TRBD1. Trimming at V came to 3 bases and at J to 6 bases, leaving 5 bases not matched to a gene. CDR1 is KGHSH and CDR2 is LQKENI in the germline V gene. The CDR3 is made up of 14 amino acids. Here the CDR3 DNA reads TGTGCCAGCTCACCGGGACAGGGGAAGAGCGAGCAGTACTTC. Translating gives CASSPGQGKSEQYF.

The V call is TRBV9, the J call TRBJ1-4; TRBD1 matches at 7 bases. CDR1 is SGDLS and CDR2 is YYNGEE in the germline V gene. The length of the CDR3 is 13 residues. The J segment lost 4 bases and the V segment lost 8 bases, leaving 5 bases of the junction unmatched. Written as DNA, the CDR3 is TGTGCCAGTTCCAGGGGGGTTAATGAAAAACTGTTTTTT. Protein: CASSRGVNEKLFF.

This clonotype was counted a few times. CDR3: CASSLLGSPTYSGNTIYF. The CDR3 nucleotides read TGTGCCAGCAGCTTACTGGGCAGCCCAACCTACTCTGGAAACACCATATATTTT. The rearrangement links TRBV7-2 to TRBJ1-3, with unresolved D. This CDR3 contains 18 residues. Germline CDR1 reads SGHTA; CDR2 reads FQGNSA. Trimming pared 2 bases from V and 0 bases from J, leaving 17 bases between.

This clonotype has just a few counts. The V gene is TRBV29-1, the J gene TRBJ2-7, with D perhaps matching TRBD2 (6 bases). Germline V gene lookup returns CDR1 SQVTM and CDR2 ANQGSEA. The germline V and J ends were trimmed by 2 bases and 6 bases, with 11 bases remaining between them. This CDR3 has 12 residues. The CDR3 DNA reads TGCAGCGTTGAACCGATCGGGGGCGAGCAGTACTTC. Encoded protein: CSVEPIGGEQYF.

This clonotype was found many times. The CDR3 bases are TGTGCCAGCAGTGGGACTAGCGGGACCTACGAGCAGTACTTC. Protein product: CASSGTSGTYEQYF. The V and J genes are TRBV27 and TRBJ2-7; 13 nucleotides match TRBD2. Germline V CDR1 and CDR2: MNHEY, SMNVEV (reference sequence). V shed 5 bases, J shed 2 bases, and the junction held 0 bases outside the gene matches. The CDR3 loop spans 14 amino acids.